This T cell receptor beta chain derives from a study of blood T cell repertoires in COVID-19. Study-wide context: Sample material is recorded as cDNA or gDNA derived from T cells, B-cell-depleted T cells, or PBMCs.

The method was immunoSEQ multiplex PCR; TCRdb's version includes in-frame clones alone and lacks a portion of them. The sample has approximately 230,000 clones, around four fifths seen once; the top ten hold approximately 5.9%. There are 16 residues in the CDR3. CDR1 and CDR2 (germline): ENHRY, SYGVKD. V gave up 0 bases and J gave up 0 bases, with 9 bases separating them. The receptor was isolated from a man older than 75 with acute or convalescent COVID-19. V gene TRBV10-3 combines with J gene TRBJ1-3; perhaps TRBD1 as D (6 bases). Sequenced material: peripheral blood. As DNA, the CDR3 is TGTGCCATCAGTGAGTCCAGGGGTTCCTCTGGAAACACCATATATTTT. This translates into CAISESRGSSGNTIYF.